These 12 T cell receptor beta chains came from one sample sequenced in a study of blood T cell repertoires in COVID-19. Libraries were prepared by immunoSEQ multiplex PCR; TCRdb keeps only in-frame clonotypes and omits some of them. The sample has 300,000 to 350,000 clones, 90% seen once. Sequences were obtained from peripheral blood. Receptor source: a woman in her twenties or thirties with COVID-19, enrolled during active disease.

The chain is built from TRBV19 and TRBJ1-5; 8 nucleotides line up with TRBD1. CDR3 size: 13 residues. Germline V gene lookup returns CDR1 LNHDA and CDR2 SQIVND (reference sequence). The trim removed 5 bases at V and 8 bases at J, leaving 5 bases unmatched. CDR3 region: CASSPQTGEPQHF. CDR3 coding DNA: TGTGCCAGTAGTCCCCAGACAGGGGAGCCCCAGCATTTT.

V is TRBV9 and J is TRBJ1-1; weak D call: TRBD1 (6 bases). V gave up 0 bases and J gave up 4 bases, with 10 bases separating them. The CDR3 is made up of 14 amino acids. The V gene's germline CDR1 is SGDLS and CDR2 YYNGEE. For the CDR3, the DNA is TGTGCCAGCAGCGTAGATGGGGGCAGCACTGAAGCTTTCTTT. Translating it yields CASSVDGGSTEAFF. The full variable domain, in which reference TRBV9 and TRBJ1-1 provide the parts outside the CDR3, is DSGVTQTPKHLITATGQRVTLRCSPRSGDLSVYWYQQSLDQGLQFLIQYYNGEERAKGNILERFSAQQFPDLHSELNLSSLELGDSALYFCASSVDGGSTEAFFGQGTRLTVV.

This sequence joins TRBV30 and TRBJ1-1, with D possibly being TRBD1 (5 bases). V gave up 2 bases and J gave up 4 bases, with 8 bases separating them. The germline V gene encodes CDR1 GTSNPN and CDR2 SVGIG (reference sequence). The CDR3 extends over 12 amino acids. CDR3 sequence: CAWSFRGTEAFF. For the CDR3, the DNA is TGTGCCTGGAGTTTTAGGGGCACTGAAGCTTTCTTT.

V is TRBV10-1 and J is TRBJ2-3; D remains ambiguous. The CDR3 sequence is 12 residues long. The V end lost 6 bases, the J end lost 5 bases, and 9 bases lay between the germline ends. CDR1 is WNHNN, CDR2 SYGVQD, per germline (reference sequence). For the CDR3, the DNA is TGCGCCAGCAGCTTCGGTGGAGATACGCAGTATTTT. Its protein product is CASSFGGDTQYF.

This clone was detected a few times. V usage is TRBV9 and J usage is TRBJ2-1, with a weak D call TRBD1 (5 bases). Trimming pared 0 bases from V and 6 bases from J, leaving 13 bases between. CDR1 is SGDLS, CDR2 YYNGEE, per germline. The CDR3 is 15 residues long. CDR3 DNA sequence: TGTGCCAGCAGCGTAGTTGGGGCTACTCTCAATGAGCAGTTCTTC. It specifies CASSVVGATLNEQFF.

This clone was counted once. The chain has TRBV7-2 and TRBJ1-3; no firm D call. Trimming took 8 bases from V and 0 from J, leaving 11 bases between them. The germline V gene has CDR1 SGHTA and CDR2 FQGNSA. The CDR3 length is 14 residues. In nucleotides, the CDR3 is TGTGCCAGCCGCCTCACATCCTCTGGAAACACCATATATTTT. It codes for CASRLTSSGNTIYF. Drawing the rest from reference TRBV7-2 and TRBJ1-3, the complete variable domain is GAGVSQSPSNKVTEKGKDVELRCDPISGHTALYWYRQSLGQGLEFLIYFQGNSAPDKSGLPSDRFSAERTGGSVSTLTIQRTQQEDSAVYLCASRLTSSGNTIYFGEGSWLTVV.

Only one count was recorded for this clone. The chain links TRBV15 to TRBJ1-4, with 11 bases lining up with TRBD1. CDR1 is LNHNV, CDR2 YYDKDF, per germline (reference sequence). The CDR3 loop spans 15 amino acids. J was trimmed by 7 bases and V by 3 bases; bases with no gene match: 4. CDR3 protein: CATSRVDRGPEKLFF. Written as DNA, the CDR3 is TGTGCCACCAGCAGGGTGGACAGGGGGCCTGAAAAACTGTTTTTT.

The V gene is TRBV30, the J gene TRBJ2-6; 10 positions agree with TRBD1. V was clipped by 4 bases and J by 0 bases; unmatched bases: 6. Germline loops: CDR1 GTSNPN, CDR2 SVGIG (reference sequence). CDR3 length equals 17 residues. This CDR3 is CAWKRDRGPSGANVLTF. The DNA of the CDR3 is TGTGCCTGGAAAAGGGACAGGGGCCCCTCTGGGGCCAACGTCCTGACTTTC.

The chain is built from TRBV6-1 and TRBJ2-5, with 12 nucleotides matching TRBD2. Germline V CDR1 and CDR2: MNHNS, SASEGT. The V and J ends lost 5 bases and 5 bases, in that order; junction bases with no gene match: 9. This CDR3 is 16 amino acids long. The DNA for the CDR3 is TGTGCCAGCAGTAAAGGGCTAGCGGGAGGGCCGGAGACCCAGTACTTC. It translates to CASSKGLAGGPETQYF.

The chain couples TRBV27 to TRBJ1-1, with 8 bases identical to TRBD1. The V and J ends lost 6 bases and 4 bases, in that order; junction bases with no gene match: 10. CDR1 MNHEY and CDR2 SMNVEV come from the germline V gene (reference sequence). This CDR3 has 15 residues. The CDR3 nucleotides are TGTGCCAGCAGCTTTTCTCTGACAGGGGCCACTGAAGCTTTCTTT. Translating it yields CASSFSLTGATEAFF.

The gene calls are TRBV29-1 and TRBJ2-1, with D tentatively TRBD1 (7 bases). V gave up 4 bases and J gave up 4 bases, with 20 bases separating them. CDR3 length equals 16 residues. The V gene's germline CDR1 is SQVTM and CDR2 ANQGSEA. The CDR3 loop reads CSVGGDRMPGYNEQFF. The CDR3 DNA reads as TGCAGCGTTGGGGGGGACAGAATGCCCGGATACAATGAGCAGTTCTTC.

The rearrangement uses TRBV10-3 and TRBJ2-7, with 8 bases matching TRBD2. In germline, CDR1 is ENHRY, CDR2 SYGVKD. CDR3 length: 14 residues. The trim removed 5 bases at V and 2 bases at J, leaving 5 bases unmatched. The chain's CDR3 is CAISLAGLTYEQYF. The CDR3 DNA reads TGTGCCATCAGTTTAGCGGGACTTACCTACGAGCAGTACTTC.